The source of this T cell receptor beta chain is a study of CD8 T cells in Susac syndrome. Sequencing of TCR beta, carried out with a high-throughput approach, was applied to CD8+ and CD4+ T cells from the blood. The RNA, roughly 0.5 to 1 ug, was put through reverse transcription using random hexamers. Across 54 Vbeta and 13 Jbeta, immunoSEQ multiplex PCR amplified TCR beta CDR3. In TCRdb, the immunoSEQ multiplex PCR reads were re-called with MiXCR into one record per CDR3 protein. Of tens of thousands of distinct CDR3 sequences listed, 85% to 95% were seen once; the top ten hold about 0.28%. This CDR3 has 16 amino acids. Trimming removed 5 bases from V and 0 bases from J, with 14 bases in between. Per germline, CDR1 SGHTA and CDR2 FQGNSA.

The sequencing sample was made of CD4+ T cells from PBMCs. This sequence joins TRBV7-2 and TRBJ2-1; TRBD1 might be the D (6 bases). This clonotype was sampled from a human donor with Susac syndrome. The CDR3 here is CASSLLGASSYNEQFF. CDR3 in DNA: TGTGCCAGCAGCCTCTTGGGGGCCAGCTCCTACAATGAGCAGTTCTTC.